A selection of T cell receptor beta chains follows, all from one sample in a study of cytomegalovirus exposure and HLA in healthy donors. Some clones are missing from TCRdb's copy, which holds only in-frame ones; the method was immunoSEQ multiplex PCR. The sample has more than 100,000 clones; 65% to 80% are singletons. Sequencing used PBMCs. The receptor source for this set is a woman under 30 in good health and CMV-seropositive. Each CDR3 is given with its conserved first and last residue. D genes are given only for firm matches. Where a row states a size, it is once, few, many or the class of an expanded clone; other rows omit it.

j_call: TRBJ2-7
d_call: TRBD2
v_call: TRBV7-8
clone_size: few
cdr3_aa: CASSLVLGTSGTRIEQYF
cdr3_nt: TGTGCCAGCAGCTTAGTTTTGGGGACTAGCGGGACCAGAATCGAGCAGTACTTC

j_call: TRBJ1-1
d_call: -
v_call: TRBV30
clone_size: -
cdr3_aa: CAWSSWGWNHTEAFF
cdr3_nt: TGTGCCTGGAGTTCATGGGGCTGGAACCACACTGAAGCTTTCTTT

j_call: TRBJ1-2
d_call: -
v_call: TRBV2
clone_size: -
cdr3_aa: CASSEARQNGYTF
cdr3_nt: TGTGCCAGCAGTGAAGCGAGACAGAATGGCTACACCTTC

j_call: TRBJ2-1
d_call: TRBD1
v_call: TRBV7-9
clone_size: -
cdr3_aa: CASSSGQGYNEQFF
cdr3_nt: TGTGCCAGCAGCTCCGGACAGGGGTACAATGAGCAGTTCTTC

j_call: TRBJ2-2
d_call: -
v_call: TRBV7-2
clone_size: -
cdr3_aa: CASSSQRDGELFF
cdr3_nt: TGTGCCAGCAGTTCGCAGAGGGACGGGGAGCTGTTTTTT

j_call: TRBJ1-2
d_call: -
v_call: TRBV2
clone_size: -
cdr3_aa: CASSVRTVNYGYTF
cdr3_nt: TGTGCCAGCAGTGTCCGGACAGTTAACTATGGCTACACCTTC

j_call: TRBJ2-3
d_call: -
v_call: TRBV9
clone_size: -
cdr3_aa: CASSVPNTDTQYF
cdr3_nt: TGTGCCAGCAGCGTTCCCAACACAGATACGCAGTATTTT

j_call: TRBJ2-1
d_call: TRBD2
v_call: TRBV5-1
clone_size: few
cdr3_aa: CASGLSGDYNEQFF
cdr3_nt: TGCGCCAGCGGACTTAGCGGGGACTACAATGAGCAGTTCTTC

j_call: TRBJ2-1
d_call: TRBD2
v_call: TRBV2
clone_size: -
cdr3_aa: CASSVTLAGLDNEQFF
cdr3_nt: TGTGCCAGCAGTGTCACACTAGCGGGCCTGGACAATGAGCAGTTCTTC

j_call: TRBJ2-2
d_call: -
v_call: TRBV28
clone_size: few
cdr3_aa: CASSGRIRGTGELFF
cdr3_nt: TGTGCCAGCAGTGGGCGGATTCGGGGCACCGGGGAGCTGTTTTTT

j_call: TRBJ1-2
d_call: TRBD1
v_call: TRBV28
clone_size: -
cdr3_aa: CASSRTGRSYGYTF
cdr3_nt: TGTGCCAGCAGTCGGACAGGGAGGTCCTATGGCTACACCTTC

j_call: TRBJ1-1
d_call: -
v_call: TRBV30
clone_size: -
cdr3_aa: CAWSVGGTEAFF
cdr3_nt: TGTGCCTGGAGTGTTGGAGGCACTGAAGCTTTCTTT

j_call: TRBJ2-5
d_call: TRBD2
v_call: TRBV28
clone_size: few
cdr3_aa: CASSPDRGVNQETQYF
cdr3_nt: TGTGCCAGCAGCCCAGACCGGGGGGTTAACCAAGAGACCCAGTACTTC

j_call: TRBJ2-3
d_call: -
v_call: TRBV5-1
clone_size: -
cdr3_aa: CASSGTGVTDTQYF
cdr3_nt: TGCGCCAGCAGCGGGACGGGGGTCACAGATACGCAGTATTTT

j_call: TRBJ2-1
d_call: TRBD2
v_call: TRBV9
clone_size: -
cdr3_aa: CASSVGPTFLADLYNEQFF
cdr3_nt: TGTGCCAGCAGCGTAGGCCCTACCTTCCTAGCGGACCTCTACAATGAGCAGTTCTTC

j_call: TRBJ1-5
d_call: -
v_call: TRBV19
clone_size: -
cdr3_aa: CASSTLSLSNQPQHF
cdr3_nt: TGTGCCAGTAGTACCCTGAGCCTTAGCAATCAGCCCCAGCATTTT

j_call: TRBJ1-1
d_call: -
v_call: TRBV27
clone_size: -
cdr3_aa: CASAGIMATEAFF
cdr3_nt: TGTGCCAGTGCGGGGATCATGGCCACTGAAGCTTTCTTT

j_call: TRBJ2-3
d_call: TRBD2
v_call: TRBV28
clone_size: -
cdr3_aa: CASRPLAATDTQYF
cdr3_nt: TGTGCCAGCAGGCCCCTAGCGGCCACAGATACGCAGTATTTT

j_call: TRBJ1-1
d_call: -
v_call: TRBV11-2
clone_size: -
cdr3_aa: CASSLAGVEAFF
cdr3_nt: TGTGCCAGCAGCTTAGCCGGGGTTGAAGCTTTCTTT

j_call: TRBJ2-7
d_call: TRBD2
v_call: TRBV5-4
clone_size: -
cdr3_aa: CASSSGGRARAYEQYF
cdr3_nt: TGTGCCAGCAGCTCGGGGGGGCGGGCCCGAGCCTACGAGCAGTACTTC

j_call: TRBJ2-1
d_call: -
v_call: TRBV5-4
clone_size: -
cdr3_aa: CASSFAGSYNEQFF
cdr3_nt: TGTGCCAGCAGCTTCGCGGGTTCCTACAATGAGCAGTTCTTC

j_call: TRBJ2-7
d_call: TRBD2
v_call: TRBV5-6
clone_size: -
cdr3_aa: CASSSTTSGGSYEQYF
cdr3_nt: TGTGCCAGCAGCTCGACGACTAGCGGGGGATCCTACGAGCAGTACTTC

j_call: TRBJ2-2
d_call: -
v_call: TRBV30
clone_size: -
cdr3_aa: CAWTGTTGELFF
cdr3_nt: TGTGCCTGGACAGGTACCACCGGGGAGCTGTTTTTT

j_call: TRBJ1-3
d_call: -
v_call: TRBV4-1
clone_size: few
cdr3_aa: CASSLGRAGNTIYF
cdr3_nt: TGCGCCAGCAGCCTGGGCCGCGCTGGAAACACCATATATTTT

j_call: TRBJ1-2
d_call: -
v_call: TRBV29-1
clone_size: -
cdr3_aa: CSVDRSTNYGYTF
cdr3_nt: TGCAGCGTAGACAGGAGCACTAACTATGGCTACACCTTC

j_call: TRBJ2-1
d_call: -
v_call: TRBV19
clone_size: -
cdr3_aa: CASCLDPWGLYNEQFF
cdr3_nt: TGTGCCAGTTGCCTCGACCCCTGGGGCCTCTACAATGAGCAGTTCTTC

j_call: TRBJ2-5
d_call: TRBD2
v_call: TRBV5-4
clone_size: -
cdr3_aa: CASRPPGGQETQYF
cdr3_nt: TGTGCCAGCCGCCCCCCGGGGGGACAAGAGACCCAGTACTTC

j_call: TRBJ2-5
d_call: TRBD2
v_call: TRBV14
clone_size: -
cdr3_aa: CASSLTGTSGRETQYF
cdr3_nt: TGTGCCAGCAGCCTCACCGGGACTAGCGGGAGAGAGACCCAGTACTTC

j_call: TRBJ2-1
d_call: TRBD2
v_call: TRBV7-3
clone_size: -
cdr3_aa: CASSPGGLAGESSYNEQFF
cdr3_nt: TGTGCCAGCAGCCCCGGAGGACTAGCGGGTGAAAGCTCCTACAATGAGCAGTTCTTC

j_call: TRBJ2-3
d_call: -
v_call: TRBV18
clone_size: -
cdr3_aa: CASSQNGGRTDTQYF
cdr3_nt: TGTGCCAGCTCCCAAAACGGGGGGCGCACAGATACGCAGTATTTT

j_call: TRBJ2-5
d_call: -
v_call: TRBV28
clone_size: once
cdr3_aa: CASSFQGTSETQYF
cdr3_nt: TGTGCCAGCAGTTTCCAAGGGACTTCGGAGACCCAGTACTTC

j_call: TRBJ2-7
d_call: TRBD1
v_call: TRBV7-3
clone_size: -
cdr3_aa: CASSPTTGVGYEQYF
cdr3_nt: TGTGCCAGCAGCCCGACGACAGGGGTTGGCTACGAGCAGTACTTC

j_call: TRBJ1-5
d_call: -
v_call: TRBV5-8
clone_size: -
cdr3_aa: CASSFGGQPQHF
cdr3_nt: TGTGCCAGCAGCTTCGGCGGGCAGCCCCAGCATTTT

j_call: TRBJ2-7
d_call: -
v_call: TRBV5-6
clone_size: -
cdr3_aa: CASSFSYEQYF
cdr3_nt: TGTGCCAGCAGCTTCAGTTACGAGCAGTACTTC

j_call: TRBJ2-2
d_call: TRBD1
v_call: TRBV11-2
clone_size: -
cdr3_aa: CASIAGTGYTGELFF
cdr3_nt: TGTGCCAGCATTGCCGGGACAGGGTACACCGGGGAGCTGTTTTTT

j_call: TRBJ1-1
d_call: -
v_call: TRBV30
clone_size: -
cdr3_aa: CAWSVLQNTEAFF
cdr3_nt: TGTGCCTGGAGTGTACTACAGAACACTGAAGCTTTCTTT